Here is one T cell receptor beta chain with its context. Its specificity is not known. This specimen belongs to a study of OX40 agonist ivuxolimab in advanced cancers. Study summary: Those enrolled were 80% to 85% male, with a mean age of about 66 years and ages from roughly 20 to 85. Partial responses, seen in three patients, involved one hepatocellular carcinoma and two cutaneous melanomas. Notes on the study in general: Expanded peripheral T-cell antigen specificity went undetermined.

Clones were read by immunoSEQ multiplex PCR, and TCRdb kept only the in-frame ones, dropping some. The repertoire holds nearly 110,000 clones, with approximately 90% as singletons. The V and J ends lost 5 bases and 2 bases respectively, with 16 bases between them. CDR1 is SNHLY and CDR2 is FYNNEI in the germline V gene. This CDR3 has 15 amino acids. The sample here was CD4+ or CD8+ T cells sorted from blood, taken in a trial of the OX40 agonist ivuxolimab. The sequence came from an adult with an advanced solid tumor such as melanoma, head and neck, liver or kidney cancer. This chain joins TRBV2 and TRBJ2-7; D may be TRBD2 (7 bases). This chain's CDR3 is CASSLNRGAAYEQYF. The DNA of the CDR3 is TGTGCCAGCAGTTTAAATCGGGGGGCTGCCTACGAGCAGTACTTC.